The 10 T cell receptor beta chains in this list originate from one sample, sequenced in a study of cytomegalovirus exposure and HLA in healthy donors. A multiplex PCR was run with 60 Vbeta primers and 13 Jbeta primers. Only in-frame clones appear in the TCRdb table, and some are missing; sequencing was by immunoSEQ multiplex PCR. The sample gives 200,000 to 250,000 clones, 76% of which show up once; 0.63% is in the top ten. The sequencing sample was made of PBMCs. Receptors were obtained from a man between 18 and 29 years old in good health and CMV-seronegative.

The rearrangement joins TRBV5-1 to TRBJ1-4; TRBD1 might be the D (6 bases). The CDR3 has 14 amino acids. Germline V gene sequence: CDR1 SGHRS, CDR2 YFSETQ. V shed 4 bases and J shed 4 bases, with 11 bases lying between them. In DNA, the CDR3 is TGCGCCAGCAGCATCGGACAGATTAATGAAAAACTGTTTTTT. Translating it yields CASSIGQINEKLFF.

The gene calls are TRBV6-4 and TRBJ2-3; 7 positions agree with TRBD1. The CDR3 runs to 13 residues. The V segment lost 0 bases and the J segment 6 bases; nucleotides outside the gene matches: 0. Germline CDR1 is MRHNA and CDR2 is SNTAGT. The CDR3 DNA reads as TGTGCCAGCAGTGACTCGGACAGGGATACGCAGTATTTT. The encoded protein is CASSDSDRDTQYF.

This chain links TRBV30 with TRBJ1-2; weak D call: TRBD1 (6 bases). CDR3 length equals 13 residues. The V gene lost 2 bases and the J gene lost 7 bases, with 14 bases spanning the gap. CDR1 and CDR2 (germline): GTSNPN, SVGIG (reference sequence). This CDR3 is CAWSTGTNRGYTF. The CDR3 nucleotides read TGTGCCTGGAGTACCGGGACAAATCGTGGCTACACCTTC. The complete variable domain, with remaining parts taken from reference TRBV30 and TRBJ1-2, reads SQTIHQWPATLVQPVGSPLSLECTVEGTSNPNLYWYRQAAGRGLQLLFYSVGIGQISSEVPQNLSASRPQDRQFILSSKKLLLSDSGFYLCAWSTGTNRGYTFGSGTRLTVV.

The rearrangement uses TRBV2 and TRBJ2-3; D perhaps matches TRBD2 (5 bases). Trimming left V 7 bases short and J 3 bases short, with 11 bases between. The CDR3 loop spans 13 amino acids. From germline, CDR1 is SNHLY and CDR2 FYNNEI. This chain's CDR3 is CASTRGRTDTQYF. DNA for the CDR3: TGTGCCAGCACTAGAGGGCGGACAGATACGCAGTATTTT.

V gene TRBV12-5 combines with J gene TRBJ1-1; perhaps TRBD1 as D (5 bases). Germline assignment: CDR1 LGHNT and CDR2 FRNRAP. CDR3 length equals 14 residues. Between the trimmed V and J ends, which lost 1 base and 3 bases, there was a span of 9 bases. The CDR3 sequence: CASGLGRVDTEAFF. CDR3 DNA sequence: TGTGCTAGTGGTTTGGGCAGGGTAGACACTGAAGCTTTCTTT. The full variable domain, in which reference TRBV12-5 and TRBJ1-1 provide the parts outside the CDR3, is DARVTQTPRHKVTEMGQEVTMRCQPILGHNTVFWYRQTMMQGLELLAYFRNRAPLDDSGMPKDRFSAEMPDATLATLKIQPSEPRDSAVYFCASGLGRVDTEAFFGQGTRLTVV.

The chain links TRBV12-5 to TRBJ2-2; 9 bases align to TRBD2. The CDR3 sequence is 15 residues long. Germline V gene lookup returns CDR1 LGHNT and CDR2 FRNRAP. The V gene end was trimmed by 5 bases and the J gene end by 3 bases; junction bases not matched to a gene: 4. The CDR3 loop reads CASGQTSGYTGELFF. The DNA for the CDR3 is TGTGCTAGTGGTCAGACTAGCGGTTACACCGGGGAGCTGTTTTTT.

This sequence joins TRBV28 and TRBJ1-3, with a weak D call TRBD1 (6 bases). Looked up from germline, CDR1 is MDHEN and CDR2 is SYDVKM. The V end lost 0 bases, the J end lost 4 bases, and 13 bases lay between the germline ends. There are 16 residues in the CDR3. In DNA form, the CDR3 reads TGTGCCAGCAGTTTATGGTATAGGGGGTCCGGAAACACCATATATTTT. Translated: CASSLWYRGSGNTIYF. Complete variable domain (other parts from reference TRBV28 and TRBJ1-3): DVKVTQSSRYLVKRTGEKVFLECVQDMDHENMFWYRQDPGLGLRLIYFSYDVKMKEKGDIPEGYSVSREKKERFSLILESASTNQTSMYLCASSLWYRGSGNTIYFGEGSWLTVV.

V and J are TRBV18 and TRBJ1-1, with TRBD1 as a possible D gene (6 bases). The V gene's germline CDR1 is KGHSH and CDR2 LQKENI. Between the trimmed V and J ends, which lost 4 bases and 4 bases, there was a span of 13 bases. This CDR3 spans 14 amino acids. CDR3 coding DNA: TGTGCCAGCTCACTTACAGGGTCGAGCACTGAAGCTTTCTTT. It yields the protein CASSLTGSSTEAFF.

The genes are TRBV19 and TRBJ1-3; 7 nucleotides line up with TRBD1. Germline loops: CDR1 LNHDA, CDR2 SQIVND (reference sequence). The V and J ends lost 3 bases and 2 bases, in that order; junction bases with no gene match: 1. The CDR3 is made up of 14 amino acids. CDR3 coding DNA: TGTGCCAGTAGTATCCAGGGGGCTGGAAACACCATATATTTT. Its protein product is CASSIQGAGNTIYF.

The genes are TRBV27 and TRBJ1-2; the D gene is possibly TRBD1 (6 bases). The V gene lost 5 bases and the J gene lost 4 bases, with 20 bases spanning the gap. CDR3 length equals 16 residues. Germline lookup yields CDR1 MNHEY and CDR2 SMNVEV (reference sequence). CDR3 protein: CASSTLQGGIAYGYTF. The CDR3 DNA sequence: TGTGCCAGCAGTACCCTACAGGGAGGGATCGCCTATGGCTACACCTTC.